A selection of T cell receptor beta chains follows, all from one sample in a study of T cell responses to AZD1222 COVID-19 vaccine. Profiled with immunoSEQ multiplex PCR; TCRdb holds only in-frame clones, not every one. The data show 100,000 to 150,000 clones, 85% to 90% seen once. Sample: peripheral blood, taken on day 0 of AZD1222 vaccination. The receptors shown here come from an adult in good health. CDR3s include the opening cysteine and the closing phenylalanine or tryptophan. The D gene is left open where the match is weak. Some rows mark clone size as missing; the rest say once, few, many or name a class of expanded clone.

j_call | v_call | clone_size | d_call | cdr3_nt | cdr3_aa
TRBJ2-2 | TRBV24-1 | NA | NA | TGTGCCACCAGTCCCGGGGGCAGGAAAACCGGGGAGCTGTTTTTT | CATSPGGRKTGELFF
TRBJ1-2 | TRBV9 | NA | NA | TGTGCCAGCAGCGTAGGCAGGGCGAGCTATGGCTACACCTTC | CASSVGRASYGYTF
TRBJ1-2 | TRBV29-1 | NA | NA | TGCAGCGTTGCGACCGGGACGGACTATGGCTACACCTTC | CSVATGTDYGYTF
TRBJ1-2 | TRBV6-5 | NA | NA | TGTGCCAGCAGTTACGGTGAGGGGGGCAGGTATGGCTACACCTTC | CASSYGEGGRYGYTF
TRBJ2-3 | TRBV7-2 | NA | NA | TGTGCCAGCAGCTCCTCTACACCCGATACGCAGTATTTT | CASSSSTPDTQYF
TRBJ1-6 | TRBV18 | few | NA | TGTGCCAGCTCACGAGCCCCAAATTCACCCCTCCACTTT | CASSRAPNSPLHF
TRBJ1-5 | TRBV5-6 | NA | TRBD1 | TGTGCCAGCAGCATCGGACAGGGACGGGGTCAGCCCCAGCATTTT | CASSIGQGRGQPQHF
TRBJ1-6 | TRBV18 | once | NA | TGTGCCAGCTCTAACCGGGACACCTCCTATAATTCACCCCTCCACTTT | CASSNRDTSYNSPLHF
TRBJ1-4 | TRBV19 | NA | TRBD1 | TGTGCCAGTAGTATGGACAGGGCTAATGAAAAACTGTTTTTT | CASSMDRANEKLFF
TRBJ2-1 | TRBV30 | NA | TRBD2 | TGTGCCCGCCAAGGACTAGCGGGAGCGAATGAGCAGTTCTTC | CARQGLAGANEQFF
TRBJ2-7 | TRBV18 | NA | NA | TGTGCCAGCTCACCAGGACTGACCGAGGGTTACGAGCAGTACTTC | CASSPGLTEGYEQYF
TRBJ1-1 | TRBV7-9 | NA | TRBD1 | TGTGCCAGCAGCCCACAGGGGACGAACACTGAAGCTTTCTTT | CASSPQGTNTEAFF
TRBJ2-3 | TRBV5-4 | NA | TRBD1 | TGTGCCAGCAGCTTGACCGGGACAGGGGCCTATACGCAGTATTTT | CASSLTGTGAYTQYF
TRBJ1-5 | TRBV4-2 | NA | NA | TGTGCCAGCAGCCAAGAAATAGATCAGCCCCAGCATTTT | CASSQEIDQPQHF
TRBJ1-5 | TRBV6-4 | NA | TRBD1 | TGTGCCAGCAGGATCGACAGGGTGGGCAATCAGCCCCAGCATTTT | CASRIDRVGNQPQHF
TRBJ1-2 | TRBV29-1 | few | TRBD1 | TGCAGCGTTGAAAGAACAGGGGCGTTTGGCTACACCTTC | CSVERTGAFGYTF
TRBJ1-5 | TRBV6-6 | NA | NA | TGTGCCAGCAGTTACACCCTCCGGAAGCCCCAGCATTTT | CASSYTLRKPQHF
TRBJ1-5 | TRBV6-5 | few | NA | TGTGCCACTGGAGGTGGGATTAGCAATCAGCCCCAGCATTTT | CATGGGISNQPQHF
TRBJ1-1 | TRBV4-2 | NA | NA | TGTGCCAGCAGCCAAAGGTCGTGGGGCACTGAAGCTTTCTTT | CASSQRSWGTEAFF
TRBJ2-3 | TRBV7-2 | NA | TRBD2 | TGTGCCAGCAGCTCGAGAGGTAGTTCTAGCGGGGGGGCCACAGATACGCAGTATTTT | CASSSRGSSSGGATDTQYF
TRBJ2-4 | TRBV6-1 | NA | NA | TGTGCCAGCAGTGAGAACAGGGTTGGGAACATTCAGTACTTC | CASSENRVGNIQYF
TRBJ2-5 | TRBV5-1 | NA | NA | TGCGCCAGCGCTCCGGAGGAGCAGACCCAGTACTTC | CASAPEEQTQYF
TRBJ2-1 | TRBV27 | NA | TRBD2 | TGTGCCAGCAGTCCTAAGGGGGGGGGACTAGCCCACAATGAGCAGTTCTTC | CASSPKGGGLAHNEQFF
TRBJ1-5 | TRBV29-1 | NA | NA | TGCAGCGTCTCCGACGGGAATCAGCCCCAGCATTTT | CSVSDGNQPQHF
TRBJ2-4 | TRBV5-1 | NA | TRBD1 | TGCGCCAGCAGCTTAGGAACAGACAGGGCCATTCAGTACTTC | CASSLGTDRAIQYF
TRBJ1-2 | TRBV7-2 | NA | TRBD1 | TGTGCCAGCAGCTTAGGCCTCAGGGGGACCGGCTACACCTTC | CASSLGLRGTGYTF
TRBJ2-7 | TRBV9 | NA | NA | TGTGCCAGCAGCGTAGCGGGGGAAGACCTCTACGAGCAGTACTTC | CASSVAGEDLYEQYF
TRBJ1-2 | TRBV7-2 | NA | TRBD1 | TGTGCCAGCAGCTCACCGAACAGGGGGCCATGGGGCTACACCTTC | CASSSPNRGPWGYTF
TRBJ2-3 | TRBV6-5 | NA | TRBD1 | TGTGCCAGCAGTACCGGGACAGGCACAGATACGCAGTATTTT | CASSTGTGTDTQYF
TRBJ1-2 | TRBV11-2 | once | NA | TGTGCCAGCAGCTTAAACCAGGGTTTCTGGTATGGCTACACCTTC | CASSLNQGFWYGYTF
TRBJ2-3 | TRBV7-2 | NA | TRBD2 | TGTGCCAGCAGCTCCCCCGGGACTAGCGGGAGAGTTAGCACAGATACGCAGTATTTT | CASSSPGTSGRVSTDTQYF
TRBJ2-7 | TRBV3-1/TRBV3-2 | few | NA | TGTGCCAGCAGTCAAATGGGGAGGAGCCCCTACGAGCAGTACTTC | CASSQMGRSPYEQYF
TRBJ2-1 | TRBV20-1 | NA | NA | TGCAGTGCTAGTAGGGGCCCAGGCTACAATGAGCAGTTCTTC | CSASRGPGYNEQFF
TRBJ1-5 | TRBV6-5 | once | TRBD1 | TGTGCCAGTAAACCGGGAGGGGGCGGCAATCAGCCCCAGCATTTT | CASKPGGGGNQPQHF
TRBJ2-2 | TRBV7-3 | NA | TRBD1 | TGTGCCAGCAGCTCCACAGGGGATGGGACCGGGGAGCTGTTTTTT | CASSSTGDGTGELFF
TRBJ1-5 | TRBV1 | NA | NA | TGCACCAGCAGCCAAGAGCCCGGGATCCATGGACAGCCCCAGCATTTT | CTSSQEPGIHGQPQHF
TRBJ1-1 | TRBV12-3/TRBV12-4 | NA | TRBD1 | TGTGCCAGCAGGACGACAGGGACTGAAGCTTTCTTT | CASRTTGTEAFF
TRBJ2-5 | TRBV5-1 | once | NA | TGCGCCAGCAGCCGAACAGGGTTGGAGACCCAGTACTTC | CASSRTGLETQYF
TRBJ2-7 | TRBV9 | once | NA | TGTGCCAGCAGCGTAGCTACCTGGGCTTCAGCCTACGAGCAGTACTTC | CASSVATWASAYEQYF
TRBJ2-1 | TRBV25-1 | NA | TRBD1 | TGTGCCAGCAGTTTCACAGGGGGTTACAATGAGCAGTTCTTC | CASSFTGGYNEQFF
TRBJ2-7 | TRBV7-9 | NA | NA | TGTGCCAGCAGCCCACTGAACAGGGTAGACGAGCAGTACTTC | CASSPLNRVDEQYF
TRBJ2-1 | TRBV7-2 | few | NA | TGTGCCAGCAGTTTGGTCAATGAGCAGTTCTTC | CASSLVNEQFF
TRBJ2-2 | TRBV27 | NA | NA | TGTGCCAGCAGCCTAGTTTCCGGGAGCAGTGCCGGGGAGCTGTTTTTT | CASSLVSGSSAGELFF
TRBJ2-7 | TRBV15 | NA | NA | TGTGCCACCAGCAGAGGTGGGGTGAGCTCCTACGAGCAGTACTTC | CATSRGGVSSYEQYF
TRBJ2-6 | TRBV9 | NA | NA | TGTGCCAGCAGCCACCCCGGCGGTGGGGCCAACGTCCTGACTTTC | CASSHPGGGANVLTF
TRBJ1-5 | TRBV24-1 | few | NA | TGTGCCACCACCAAGGACAGAGGAGTCCGGCCCCAGCATTTT | CATTKDRGVRPQHF
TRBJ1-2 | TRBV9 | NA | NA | TGTGCCAGCAGCGTAGAGCCGGCCGCTCCTTATGGCTACACCTTC | CASSVEPAAPYGYTF
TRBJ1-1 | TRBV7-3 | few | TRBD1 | TGTGCCAGCAGCCCGACGACAGGGGACACTGAAGCTTTCTTT | CASSPTTGDTEAFF
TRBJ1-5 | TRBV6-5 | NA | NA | TGTGCCAGCAGTCCGCTAAGCAATAGCAATCAGCCCCAGCATTTT | CASSPLSNSNQPQHF
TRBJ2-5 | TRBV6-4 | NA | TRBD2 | TGTGCCAGCAGCGATACTAGCGGGGGAGGAGAGACCCAGTACTTC | CASSDTSGGGETQYF
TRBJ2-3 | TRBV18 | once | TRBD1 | TGTGCCAGCTCACCACGACAGGGGGTAGATACGCAGTATTTT | CASSPRQGVDTQYF
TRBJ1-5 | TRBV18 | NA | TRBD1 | TGTGCCAGCTCGCCTAAGACAGGGGCCAATCAGCCCCAGCATTTT | CASSPKTGANQPQHF
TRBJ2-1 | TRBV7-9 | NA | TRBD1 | TGTGCCAGCAGTCTTACTGGGACAGGGGGCGGGTATGAGCAGTTCTTC | CASSLTGTGGGYEQFF
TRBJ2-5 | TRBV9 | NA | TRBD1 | TGTGCCAGCAGCGCCTCGTTGACAGGGCAAGAGACCCAGTACTTC | CASSASLTGQETQYF
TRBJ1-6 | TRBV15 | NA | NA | TGTGCCACCAGCAGACAATACTCCTATAATTCACCCCTCCACTTT | CATSRQYSYNSPLHF
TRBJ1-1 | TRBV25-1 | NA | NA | TGTGCCAGTGAACAGGGCCGGGGAACTGAAGCTTTCTTT | CASEQGRGTEAFF